This T cell receptor beta chain was observed in a study of yellow fever vaccine responses in identical twins. Study-level results: As reported, the vaccine T cell response of twins seemed partly convergent and partly personalized.

From the RT-PCR reads, TCRdb called clonotypes with MiXCR, one entry per CDR3 protein. This sample carries about 19,000 distinct CDR3 sequences, over 65% of them seen once, and the ten largest clones take 2% to 2.5%. Trimming took off 10 bases at V and 10 bases at J, with 23 bases between the two ends. Germline V gene lookup returns CDR1 SNHLY and CDR2 FYNNEI. The CDR3 spans 14 residues. As to this clonotype: The antigen is undetermined.

Sequencing used T cells from blood (PBMCs), unsorted or a sorted subset (not recorded which), obtained before or after yellow fever vaccination (not recorded which). The receptor was derived from a woman in her late teens or twenties who received the yellow fever vaccine. The gene calls are TRBV2 and TRBJ2-1; D might be TRBD2 (6 bases). CDR3 nucleotides: TGTGCCACTCAGCCGGGACTGGCCGTCAAAGAGCAGTTCTTC. The encoded protein is CATQPGLAVKEQFF.